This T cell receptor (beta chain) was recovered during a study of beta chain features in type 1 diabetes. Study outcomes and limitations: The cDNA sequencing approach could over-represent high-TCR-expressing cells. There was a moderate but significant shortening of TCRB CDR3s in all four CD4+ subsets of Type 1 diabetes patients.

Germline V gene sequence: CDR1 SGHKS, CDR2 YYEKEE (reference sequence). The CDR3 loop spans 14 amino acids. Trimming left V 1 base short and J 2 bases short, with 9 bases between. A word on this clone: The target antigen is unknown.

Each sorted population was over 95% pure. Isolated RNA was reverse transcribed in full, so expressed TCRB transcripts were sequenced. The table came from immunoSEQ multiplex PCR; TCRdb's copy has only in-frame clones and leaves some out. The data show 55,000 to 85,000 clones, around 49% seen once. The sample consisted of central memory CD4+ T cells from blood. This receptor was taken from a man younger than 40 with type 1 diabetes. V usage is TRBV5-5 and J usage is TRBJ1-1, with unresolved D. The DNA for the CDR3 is TGTGCCAGCAGCTTGTATCCCCCCAACACTGAAGCTTTCTTT. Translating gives CASSLYPPNTEAFF.